The text below deals with one TCR beta chain. These data are taken from a study of blood T cell repertoires in COVID-19. TCRdb's table, derived via immunoSEQ multiplex PCR, lists solely in-frame clones and lacks some. The sample comprises fewer than 350,000 clones, approximately 90% of which are singletons, and about 4% rests with the top ten. The germline gives CDR1 LNHNV, CDR2 YYDKDF (reference sequence). This CDR3 is 16 amino acids long. V lost 0 bases and J 5 bases, leaving 13 bases between the germline ends. Sequencing was done on a sample of PBMCs or T cells enriched from blood (not recorded which). The rearrangement joins TRBV15 to TRBJ1-4; weak D call: TRBD1 (6 bases). The clonotype was recovered from a woman in her twenties or thirties with acute COVID-19. The CDR3 DNA reads TGTGCCACCAGCAGAGATGGGGGGGGCGAAAATGAAAAACTGTTTTTT. It translates to CATSRDGGGENEKLFF.